The next 23 T cell receptor beta chains were all read from a single sample in a study of OX40 agonist ivuxolimab in advanced cancers. Assay used: immunoSEQ multiplex PCR; TCRdb lists only in-frame clones, some missing. The table has approximately 59,000 clones, around four fifths seen once. The material was CD4+ or CD8+ T cells sorted from blood, obtained in a trial of the OX40 agonist ivuxolimab. Receptor source: an adult with an advanced solid tumor such as melanoma, head and neck, liver or kidney cancer.

The chain couples TRBV12-5 to TRBJ2-7; D is perhaps TRBD1 (5 bases). Germline-derived CDR1 and CDR2 are LGHNT and FRNRAP. The CDR3 totals 15 residues. The V end lost 0 bases, the J end lost 6 bases, and 15 bases lay between the germline ends. CDR3 DNA sequence: TGTGCTAGTGGTTTGGTACTGTACAGGACGGGCGAGCAGTACTTC. This sequence encodes CASGLVLYRTGEQYF.

V is TRBV27 and J is TRBJ2-1; D perhaps matches TRBD2 (5 bases). The CDR3 is 14 residues long. Between the trimmed V and J ends, which lost 8 bases and 0 bases, there was a span of 11 bases. The V gene's germline CDR1 is MNHEY and CDR2 SMNVEV (reference sequence). CDR3 region: CASGTGSSYNEQFF. The CDR3 DNA reads TGTGCCAGCGGTACGGGAAGCTCCTACAATGAGCAGTTCTTC.

The sample holds a few counts of this clone. The rearrangement uses TRBV4-3 and TRBJ1-5; no clear D gene. The V and J ends lost 0 bases and 0 bases respectively, with 15 bases between them. The CDR3 runs 18 residues. Germline V gene data show CDR1 as LGHNA and CDR2 as YSLEER. CDR3 nucleotides: TGCGCCAGCAGCCAAGAGTTCGGTGGCAGAAATAGCAATCAGCCCCAGCATTTT. It yields the protein CASSQEFGGRNSNQPQHF.

This chain uses TRBV7-2 with TRBJ1-5; D gene unclear. From germline, CDR1 is SGHTA and CDR2 FQGNSA. The germline V and J ends were trimmed by 3 bases and 0 bases, with 9 bases remaining between them. There are 15 residues in the CDR3. The chain's CDR3 is CASSLGSYSNQPQHF. The DNA for the CDR3 is TGTGCCAGCAGCTTGGGGTCCTATAGCAATCAGCCCCAGCATTTT.

CDR3 in DNA: TGTGCCAGCGGGGACAGCATTTACGAGCAGTACTTC. Its protein is CASGDSIYEQYF. The gene calls are TRBV27 and TRBJ2-7; 7 bases are shared with TRBD1. CDR1 MNHEY and CDR2 SMNVEV come from the germline V gene (reference sequence). Trimming cost V 8 bases and J 4 bases; bases outside gene matches: 5. The length of the CDR3 is 12 residues.

The chain recombines TRBV6-5 with TRBJ2-7, with D perhaps TRBD1 (5 bases). Germline V lookup: CDR1 MNHEY, CDR2 SVGAGI. The CDR3 runs to 14 residues. Trimming shortened V by 2 bases and J by 4 bases, and 12 bases separated the two germline ends. The CDR3 loop reads CASSYLGRDYEQYF. The CDR3 nucleotides read TGTGCCAGCAGTTACCTCGGCAGGGATTACGAGCAGTACTTC.

V and J are TRBV28 and TRBJ1-2; 8 positions match TRBD1. CDR3 length equals 14 residues. Germline V lookup: CDR1 MDHEN, CDR2 SYDVKM. Trimming removed 6 bases from V and 3 bases from J; junction bases left unmatched: 6. Written as DNA, the CDR3 is TGTGCCAGCAGGGGACAGGTGGGCTACTATGGCTACACCTTC. Amino acids: CASRGQVGYYGYTF.

This clone occurred a few times. As DNA, the CDR3 is TGCGCCAGCAAGATTAGCGGGACCTCGTACGAGCAGTACTTC. This translates into CASKISGTSYEQYF. V usage is TRBV5-1 and J usage is TRBJ2-7; 8 positions match TRBD2. The CDR3 consists of 14 residues. Unmatched junction bases numbered 9, after V lost 6 bases and J lost 4 bases. Per the germline V gene, CDR1 is SGHRS and CDR2 is YFSETQ.

The V and J genes are TRBV28 and TRBJ1-1, with 8 bases identical to TRBD1. V dropped 3 bases and J dropped 0; count of bases not matched to a gene: 6. The length of the CDR3 is 16 residues. CDR1 and CDR2 (germline): MDHEN, SYDVKM. The CDR3 region has the DNA TGTGCCAGCAGTTTTGCCGGGACAGGTATGAACACTGAAGCTTTCTTT. This gives the protein CASSFAGTGMNTEAFF.

The count of this clone is one. This chain connects TRBV6-5 to TRBJ2-1; a weak D match, TRBD2 (6 bases). The CDR3 consists of 13 residues. Germline lookup yields CDR1 MNHEY and CDR2 SVGAGI. Trimming left V 8 bases short and J 0 bases short, with 8 bases between. The DNA of the CDR3 is TGTGCCAGCGGGAGGAGCTCCTACAATGAGCAGTTCTTC. Amino acid sequence: CASGRSSYNEQFF.

Note on this clone: Lacking the conserved final phenylalanine or tryptophan, this CDR3 likely reflects a read error. The chain is built from TRBV6-5 and TRBJ1-2, with TRBD1 as a possible D gene (5 bases). With 7 bases removed from V and 8 bases from J, the gap between germline ends came to 14 bases. The CDR3 contains 12 residues. Per the germline V gene, CDR1 is MNHEY and CDR2 is SVGAGI. The CDR3 bases are TGTGCCAGCAAAAACGGGGGAGACGGCTACACCCTC. It encodes CASKNGGDGYTL.

J is TRBJ2-1 and V is TRBV27; possibly TRBD2 for D (5 bases). Germline V lookup: CDR1 MNHEY, CDR2 SMNVEV (reference sequence). The CDR3 covers 13 residues. With 5 bases removed from V and 4 bases from J, the gap between germline ends came to 9 bases. The CDR3 nucleotides read TGTGCCAGCAGTACCGGGATTTACAATGAGCAGTTCTTC. Translated: CASSTGIYNEQFF.

The chain links TRBV4-1 to TRBJ2-2; D possibly corresponds to TRBD2 (7 bases). The CDR3 has 17 residues. Between the trimmed V and J ends, which lost 3 bases and 5 bases, there was a span of 19 bases. Germline V gives CDR1 MGHRA, CDR2 YSYEKL. The CDR3 region is CASSHPGASGPTGELFF. The CDR3 bases are TGCGCCAGCAGCCACCCGGGGGCTAGCGGACCTACCGGGGAGCTGTTTTTT.

This clone was seen once. The chain recombines TRBV5-1 with TRBJ2-5; 9 nucleotides line up with TRBD2. The germline V gene has CDR1 SGHRS and CDR2 YFSETQ. Unmatched junction bases numbered 11, after V lost 7 bases and J lost 4 bases. The CDR3 has 15 residues. CDR3 nucleotide sequence: TGCGCCAGCCTCGCTGGCGGGAGGGGGGGAGAGACCCAGTACTTC. It is translated as CASLAGGRGGETQYF.

The CDR3 DNA reads as TGTGCCAGCAGTTTAATATTTGGGGGCCGGGAGCAGTACTTC. It specifies CASSLIFGGREQYF. The chain uses TRBV27 and TRBJ2-5, with D perhaps given as TRBD1 or TRBD2 (6 bases each). This CDR3 is built from 14 residues. Trimming pared 2 bases from V and 11 bases from J, leaving 18 bases between. The germline gives CDR1 MNHEY, CDR2 SMNVEV (reference sequence).

The CDR3 DNA sequence: TGTGCCAGCTCAAATCGGGCCCCTACCCCCTACAATGAGCAGTTCTTC. Translated, it gives CASSNRAPTPYNEQFF. The chain recombines TRBV18 with TRBJ2-1; D remains ambiguous. The V gene lost 5 bases and the J gene lost 2 bases, with 16 bases spanning the gap. The V gene's germline CDR1 is KGHSH and CDR2 LQKENI. The CDR3 has 16 residues.

The genes are TRBV10-2 and TRBJ2-5; a possible D gene is TRBD1 (6 bases). CDR1 and CDR2 from the germline V gene are WSHSY and SAAADI. V was shortened by 3 bases and J by 3 bases, with 8 bases between the two germline ends. CDR3 size: 13 residues. CDR3 sequence reads: CASSDNREETQYF. Written as DNA, the CDR3 is TGCGCCAGCAGTGATAACAGGGAAGAGACCCAGTACTTC.

This rearrangement joins TRBV19 to TRBJ2-2; no definite D call. V was trimmed by 8 bases and J by 0 bases, leaving 10 bases between them. The CDR3 is 14 residues long. From germline, CDR1 is LNHDA and CDR2 SQIVND (reference sequence). The CDR3 loop is CASGRSANTGELFF. The CDR3 DNA reads TGTGCCAGTGGACGGTCCGCGAACACCGGGGAGCTGTTTTTT. Drawing the rest from reference TRBV19 and TRBJ2-2, the complete variable domain is DGGITQSPKYLFRKEGQNVTLSCEQNLNHDAMYWYRQDPGQGLRLIYYSQIVNDFQKGDIAEGYSVSREKKESFPLTVTSAQKNPTAFYLCASGRSANTGELFFGEGSRLTVL.

This chain links TRBV7-9 with TRBJ1-4; tentative D call: TRBD1 (6 bases). Trimming removed 4 bases from V and 3 bases from J, with 15 bases in between. The germline gives CDR1 SEHNR, CDR2 FQNEAQ (reference sequence). The CDR3 spans 16 residues. This CDR3 reads CASSSRSGQPNEKLFF. CDR3 nucleotides: TGTGCCAGCAGCTCTAGGTCTGGACAGCCTAATGAAAAACTGTTTTTT.

This chain uses TRBV19 with TRBJ2-2; TRBD2 agrees at 11 bases. The junction had 10 bases not matched to a gene; V was cut back by 7 bases and J by 6 bases. Germline values: CDR1 LNHDA, CDR2 SQIVND (reference sequence). This CDR3 region has 16 residues. The CDR3 is CASTGVAGGLAGELFF. DNA for the CDR3: TGTGCCAGTACAGGAGTAGCGGGAGGGCTTGCCGGGGAGCTGTTTTTT.

The V call is TRBV30, the J call TRBJ1-6; perhaps TRBD1 as D (6 bases). Germline V CDR1 and CDR2: GTSNPN, SVGIG (reference sequence). The V and J ends lost 5 bases and 0 bases respectively, with 14 bases between them. CDR3 length: 16 amino acids. The CDR3 here is CAWDGGPYSYNSPLHF. The CDR3 nucleotides are TGTGCCTGGGATGGGGGCCCTTACTCCTATAATTCACCCCTCCACTTT. Full variable domain (rest looked up from reference TRBV30 and TRBJ1-6): SQTIHQWPATLVQPVGSPLSLECTVEGTSNPNLYWYRQAAGRGLQLLFYSVGIGQISSEVPQNLSASRPQDRQFILSSKKLLLSDSGFYLCAWDGGPYSYNSPLHFGNGTRLTVT.

This clone occurred a few times. The chain combines TRBV11-3 with TRBJ2-5; no firm D call. V was clipped by 5 bases and J by 5 bases, with 6 bases between them. Germline V gives CDR1 SGHNT, CDR2 YENEEA. The CDR3 is 11 amino acids. The CDR3 spells CASSTGETQYF. The DNA of the CDR3 is TGTGCCAGCAGCACCGGGGAGACCCAGTACTTC.

V and J are TRBV2 and TRBJ2-5; D gene uncertain. V was cut by 8 bases and J by 2 bases, with 15 bases left in between. The V gene's germline CDR1 is SNHLY and CDR2 FYNNEI. There are 14 residues in the CDR3. The CDR3 sequence: CASSRYRTQETQYF. The CDR3 nucleotides are TGTGCCAGCTCCAGATACCGTACACAAGAGACCCAGTACTTC.